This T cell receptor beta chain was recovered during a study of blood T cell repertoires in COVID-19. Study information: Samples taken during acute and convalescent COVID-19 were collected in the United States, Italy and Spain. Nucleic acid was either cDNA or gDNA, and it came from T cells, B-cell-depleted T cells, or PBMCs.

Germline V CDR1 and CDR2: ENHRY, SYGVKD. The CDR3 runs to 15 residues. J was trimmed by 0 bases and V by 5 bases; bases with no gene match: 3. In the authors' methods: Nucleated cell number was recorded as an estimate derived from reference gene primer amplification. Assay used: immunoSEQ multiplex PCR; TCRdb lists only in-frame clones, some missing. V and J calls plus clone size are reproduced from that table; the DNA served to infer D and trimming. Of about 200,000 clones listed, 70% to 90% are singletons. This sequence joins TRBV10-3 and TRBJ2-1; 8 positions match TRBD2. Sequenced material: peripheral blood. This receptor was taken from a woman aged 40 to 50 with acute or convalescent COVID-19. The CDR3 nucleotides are TGTGCCATCAGTCCGAGCGGGAGCTCCTACAATGAGCAGTTCTTC. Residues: CAISPSGSSYNEQFF.